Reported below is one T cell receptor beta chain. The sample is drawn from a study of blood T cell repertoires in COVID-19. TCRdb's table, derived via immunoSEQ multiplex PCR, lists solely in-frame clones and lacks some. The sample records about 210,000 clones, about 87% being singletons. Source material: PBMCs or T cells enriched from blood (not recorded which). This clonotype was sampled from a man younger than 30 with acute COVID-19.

The CDR3 spells CARSSNHDQDRGYTEAFF. CDR3 bases: TGTGCCAGAAGCTCCAACCATGACCAAGACAGGGGCTACACTGAAGCTTTCTTT. The J gene is TRBJ1-1, the V gene TRBV5-3, with TRBD1 matching over 8 bases. TRBV5-3 is assigned to the ORF class and has an uncertain function. This CDR3 spans 18 amino acids. V lost 3 bases and J lost 3; bases outside the gene matches: 16.